This TCR beta chain was captured by sequencing in a study of response to subunit inactivated influenza vaccine. General study results and limits: Researchers suggested that each seasonal influenza vaccination recruits few new T cells.

A remark on this clonotype: Its antigen is not identified.

MiXCR, run by TCRdb on the RT-PCR reads, gives a single entry per CDR3 protein. The table has roughly 500,000 distinct CDR3 sequences, about 25% seen once. The germline V gene encodes CDR1 SGHAT and CDR2 FQNNGV. This CDR3 comprises 15 residues. V gave up 2 bases and J gave up 7 bases; unmatched junction bases: 5. V gene TRBV11-2 combines with J gene TRBJ2-2; 9 bases fit TRBD1. This TCR derives from a man over 45 who received an inactivated influenza vaccine. The specimen was CD4+ T cells sorted from PBMCs, collected roughly 5 days after vaccination. CDR3 sequence (DNA): TGTGCCAGCAGCTTAACGGACAGGGGAATCGGGGAGCTGTTTTTT. As protein: CASSLTDRGIGELFF.